This T cell receptor (beta chain) was obtained from a study of OX40 agonist ivuxolimab in advanced cancers. Study details: Participants averaged approximately 65 years of age (range 23 to 79) and were less than 85% male. About 40% of patients had received prior checkpoint inhibitor therapy. Study observations and caveats: At 0.1 to 3.0 mg/kg, CD4+ and CD8+ blood T cells expanded clonally by week 6.

The method was immunoSEQ multiplex PCR; TCRdb's version includes in-frame clones alone and lacks a portion of them. The sample shows approximately 50,000 clones, around 94% of them seen only once. In regard to this clone: Its target is not known.

The study sampled blood at baseline, cycle 4 day 1, and cycle 7 day 1. This TCR came from an adult with an advanced solid tumor such as melanoma, head and neck, liver or kidney cancer. The sample here was CD4+ or CD8+ T cells sorted from blood, taken in a trial of the OX40 agonist ivuxolimab.

CDR3 sequence: CASSARDWGYEQYF. The CDR3, as DNA: TGTGCCAGCAGCGCCAGGGACTGGGGCTACGAGCAGTACTTC. The chain has TRBV9 and TRBJ2-7; D possibly corresponds to TRBD2 (6 bases). V was shortened by 3 bases and J by 3 bases, with 13 bases between the two germline ends. The germline V gene encodes CDR1 SGDLS and CDR2 YYNGEE. The CDR3 contains 14 residues.